The 22 T cell receptor beta chains reported below all come from one sample, sequenced in a study of memory CD4+ T cells and cytomegalovirus serostatus. Generated by immunoSEQ multiplex PCR, the TCRdb table keeps only in-frame clones and is missing some. The sample consists of approximately 50,000 clones, about 68% of them appearing once. Single viable CD3+CD4+CD8-CD45RO+ cells were sorted as the memory CD4+ T cells. The sample taken for sequencing was memory CD4+ T cells from blood. Receptors originate from an adult in good health and CMV-seropositive.

V and J are TRBV27 and TRBJ1-2, with D maybe TRBD1 (6 bases). The ends were cut back, 4 bases at V and 8 bases at J, with 20 bases in the middle. This CDR3 has 15 residues. Germline CDR1 and CDR2: MNHEY and SMNVEV (reference sequence). The CDR3 bases are TGTGCCAGCAGTTCATCCGGGATCGAGGGGGGGGGCTACACCTTC. This gives the protein CASSSSGIEGGGYTF.

The rearrangement links TRBV4-2 to TRBJ2-5; maybe TRBD1 (5 bases). Germline assignment: CDR1 LGHNA and CDR2 YNFKEQ. The CDR3 is 15 amino acids. V was trimmed by 4 bases and J by 1 base, leaving 13 bases between them. The CDR3, as DNA: TGTGCCAGCAGCCTCGGTGGGCAGGGCCAAGAGACCCAGTACTTC. This translates into CASSLGGQGQETQYF.

The V and J genes are TRBV6-5 and TRBJ1-5; weak D call: TRBD1 (5 bases). This CDR3 region has 14 residues. Germline assignment: CDR1 MNHEY and CDR2 SVGAGI. Trimming shortened V by 4 bases and J by 3 bases, and 10 bases separated the two germline ends. CDR3 nucleotide sequence: TGTGCCAGCAGTTCCAGGGCCCCCAATCAGCCCCAGCATTTT. Protein sequence: CASSSRAPNQPQHF.

This chain joins TRBV6-5 and TRBJ1-3; D uncertain. CDR3 length: 14 amino acids. V dropped 5 bases and J dropped 4 bases, with 12 bases sitting between them. Germline CDR1 reads MNHEY; CDR2 reads SVGAGI. The CDR3 loop reads CASSRGRGGNTIYF. The CDR3 DNA reads as TGTGCCAGCAGTCGAGGACGGGGAGGAAACACCATATATTTT.

A few counts support this clone. The J gene is TRBJ2-2, the V gene TRBV7-8; no clear D. Germline V gives CDR1 SGHVS, CDR2 FQNEAQ. The CDR3 consists of 13 residues. Trimming left V 1 base short and J 6 bases short, with 6 bases between. Here the CDR3 reads CASSLGAAGELFF. CDR3 sequence (DNA): TGTGCCAGCAGCTTAGGTGCGGCCGGGGAGCTGTTTTTT.

The J gene is TRBJ1-1, the V gene TRBV5-1; TRBD1 might be the D (5 bases). The CDR3 runs to 15 residues. Looked up from germline, CDR1 is SGHRS and CDR2 is YFSETQ. V was clipped by 5 bases and J by 4 bases, with 18 bases between them. The CDR3 loop reads CASRDQGTLATEAFF. The CDR3 DNA sequence: TGCGCCAGCAGGGACCAGGGTACCTTGGCCACTGAAGCTTTCTTT.

V gene TRBV28 combines with J gene TRBJ1-1; D not certain. The CDR3 consists of 12 residues. Trimming removed 6 bases from V and 10 bases from J, with 15 bases in between. Germline V lookup: CDR1 MDHEN, CDR2 SYDVKM. The CDR3 loop reads CASSPTPLTAFF. CDR3 DNA: TGTGCCAGCAGCCCAACCCCCTTGACAGCTTTCTTT.

The chain is built from TRBV4-2 and TRBJ1-2, with 9 nucleotides matching TRBD1. The CDR3 covers 16 residues. The V gene end was trimmed by 0 bases and the J gene end by 6 bases; junction bases not matched to a gene: 8. Germline CDR1 is LGHNA and CDR2 is YNFKEQ. The CDR3 reads CASSQDQGQGYDGYTF. The CDR3 nucleotides read TGTGCCAGCAGCCAAGATCAGGGACAGGGATATGATGGCTACACCTTC.

As for this clone: The same CDR3 also results from other DNA sequences found in this sample. The chain uses TRBV18 and TRBJ1-1, with D unresolved. Per germline, CDR1 KGHSH and CDR2 LQKENI. The CDR3 runs 13 residues. Trimming took 2 bases from V and 1 from J, leaving 5 bases between them. As DNA, the CDR3 is TGTGCCAGCTCACCAAATCCGAACACTGAAGCTTTCTTT. This sequence encodes CASSPNPNTEAFF.

The gene calls are TRBV5-1 and TRBJ2-5, with no clear D. Germline assignment: CDR1 SGHRS and CDR2 YFSETQ. V lost 4 bases, J lost 0 bases, and 10 bases lay in between. The CDR3 is 14 amino acids. The CDR3 reads CASSASGDQETQYF. The CDR3 coding sequence is TGCGCCAGCAGCGCCTCGGGCGACCAAGAGACCCAGTACTTC.

The rearrangement links TRBV7-2 to TRBJ2-5; weak D call: TRBD2 (5 bases). Germline V CDR1 and CDR2: SGHTA, FQGNSA. The CDR3 spans 15 residues. V was pared by 1 base and J by 3 bases, with 12 bases between. The CDR3 bases are TGTGCCAGCAGCTTAGGGAGCGGCGGAGAAGAGACCCAGTACTTC. Translation gives CASSLGSGGEETQYF.

The chain employs TRBV28 and TRBJ1-3, with D uncertain. The CDR3 is 10 amino acids. The germline V gene encodes CDR1 MDHEN and CDR2 SYDVKM. The ends were cut back, 6 bases at V and 4 bases at J, with 1 base in the middle. The CDR3: CASRGNTIYF. CDR3 nucleotides: TGTGCCAGCAGGGGAAACACCATATATTTT.

Comment on this clone: Different DNA sequences within this sample yield the same CDR3. The V and J genes are TRBV6-6 and TRBJ1-3; D remains ambiguous. Germline CDR1 MNHNY, CDR2 SVGAGI (reference sequence). With 3 bases removed from V and 4 bases from J, the gap between germline ends came to 4 bases. The CDR3 is made up of 12 amino acids. The CDR3 region has the DNA TGTGCCAGCAGTTATCAGGGAAACACCATATATTTT. Amino acids: CASSYQGNTIYF.

V and J are TRBV29-1 and TRBJ1-1; D is uncertain. With 6 bases removed from V and 5 bases from J, the gap between germline ends came to 10 bases. CDR1 and CDR2 from the germline V gene are SQVTM and ANQGSEA. CDR3 length: 11 residues. For the CDR3, the DNA is TGCAGCGTCGGGATGGGAACTGAAGCTTTCTTT. This sequence encodes CSVGMGTEAFF.

The V and J genes are TRBV6-1 and TRBJ2-7; the match to TRBD1 covers 7 bases. V was clipped by 5 bases and J by 7 bases; unmatched bases: 8. CDR1 is MNHNS and CDR2 is SASEGT in the germline V gene. The CDR3 loop spans 13 amino acids. CDR3 sequence: CASSFRQGREQYV. In nucleotides, the CDR3 is TGTGCCAGCAGTTTCCGACAGGGTCGAGAGCAGTACGTC.

The chain carries TRBV11-3 and TRBJ2-3; 7 positions agree with TRBD2. Germline lookup yields CDR1 SGHNT and CDR2 YENEEA. The ends lost 0 bases at V and 6 bases at J; junction bases unmatched: 15. There are 18 residues in the CDR3. As DNA, the CDR3 is TGTGCCAGCAGCTTAGATCAGGGCGGGAGTACACGTTGGGATACGCAGTATTTT. Its protein product is CASSLDQGGSTRWDTQYF.

The chain joins TRBV30 to TRBJ2-1; TRBD2 matches at 11 bases. Per germline, CDR1 GTSNPN and CDR2 SVGIG (reference sequence). The junction had 6 bases not matched to a gene; V was cut back by 5 bases and J by 0 bases. There are 16 residues in the CDR3. DNA for the CDR3: TGTGCCTGGGGGAGACTAGCGGGGAGCTCCTACAATGAGCAGTTCTTC. Its translation: CAWGRLAGSSYNEQFF.

This clone is categorized as medium-sized. The chain's CDR3 is CASSVGTSGMNTGELFF. CDR3 nucleotide sequence: TGTGCCAGCAGCGTTGGGACTAGCGGGATGAACACCGGGGAGCTGTTTTTT. The V call is TRBV9, the J call TRBJ2-2; 13 bases align to TRBD2. Germline V gene lookup returns CDR1 SGDLS and CDR2 YYNGEE. The length of the CDR3 is 17 residues. V shed 2 bases and J 1 base; nucleotides not matched to a gene: 2.

The V gene is TRBV5-1, the J gene TRBJ2-2, with D maybe TRBD1 (5 bases). This CDR3 is 17 amino acids long. V lost 4 bases to trimming and J lost 2 bases, with 18 bases between them. Germline V CDR1 and CDR2: SGHRS, YFSETQ. The CDR3 region has the DNA TGCGCCAGCAGCATCCGGACAAGGGGCCCCAACACCGGGGAGCTGTTTTTT. The encoded protein is CASSIRTRGPNTGELFF.

This clone appeared once. V gene TRBV4-3 combines with J gene TRBJ2-7; D not resolved. CDR3 length: 12 residues. CDR1 and CDR2 (germline): LGHNA, YSLEER. V gave up 8 bases and J gave up 3 bases, with 11 bases separating them. The CDR3 sequence is CASGKGSYEQYF. CDR3 DNA: TGCGCCAGCGGAAAGGGAAGCTACGAGCAGTACTTC.

The chain couples TRBV6-5 to TRBJ2-7; 7 nucleotides match TRBD1. V was pared by 5 bases and J by 0 bases, with 4 bases of the junction left unmatched. From germline, CDR1 is MNHEY and CDR2 SVGAGI. CDR3 length equals 14 residues. In DNA form, the CDR3 reads TGTGCCAGCAGTCAGACAGGGCTCTCCTACGAGCAGTACTTC. Encoded protein: CASSQTGLSYEQYF.

This chain uses TRBV29-1 with TRBJ2-2; 10 nucleotides align to TRBD1. Trimming removed 6 bases from V and 1 base from J; junction bases left unmatched: 5. Per germline, CDR1 SQVTM and CDR2 ANQGSEA. This CDR3 comprises 15 residues. The CDR3 bases are TGCAGCGTCGACGGACAGGGGGTGAACACCGGGGAGCTGTTTTTT. Translating it yields CSVDGQGVNTGELFF.